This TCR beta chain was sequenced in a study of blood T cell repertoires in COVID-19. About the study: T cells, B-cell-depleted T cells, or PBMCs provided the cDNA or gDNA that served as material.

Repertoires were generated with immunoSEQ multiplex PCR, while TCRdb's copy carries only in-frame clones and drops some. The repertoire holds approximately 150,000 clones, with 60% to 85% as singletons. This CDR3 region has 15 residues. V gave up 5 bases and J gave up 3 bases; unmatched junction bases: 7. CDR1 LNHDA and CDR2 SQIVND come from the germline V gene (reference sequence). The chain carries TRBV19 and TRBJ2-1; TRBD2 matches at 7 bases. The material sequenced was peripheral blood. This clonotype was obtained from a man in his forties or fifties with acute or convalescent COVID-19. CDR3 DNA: TGTGCCAGTAGTCGTCCGGGGGGAGACTACAATGAGCAGTTCTTC. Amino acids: CASSRPGGDYNEQFF.